The 8 T cell receptor beta chains below were found in one sample sequenced in a study of identical twins. TCRdb independently ran MiXCR on the 5' RACE reads; one entry per CDR3 protein. The sample contains hundreds of thousands of distinct CDR3 sequences, approximately 6% of which appear only once. Sequenced input: naive T cells sorted from blood. All receptors come from a man in his late teens or twenties in good health.

This clonotype was seen many times. The chain carries TRBV12-3 or TRBV12-4 and TRBJ1-5; no firm D call. Trimming shortened V by 1 base and J by 6 bases, and 10 bases separated the two germline ends. The CDR3 is 14 amino acids. The CDR3 DNA follows: TGTGCCAGCAGTTTAGTGGCATTAAGTCAGCCCCAGCATTTT. Translation: CASSLVALSQPQHF.

This clonotype was picked up many times. This chain joins TRBV29-1 and TRBJ2-3; the D is unclear. This CDR3 comprises 10 residues. Trimming removed 7 bases from V and 5 bases from J, with 7 bases in between. Germline lookup yields CDR1 SQVTM and CDR2 ANQGSEA. The DNA for the CDR3 is TGCAGCGCCTGGGGAGATACGCAGTATTTT. This translates into CSAWGDTQYF.

The genes are TRBV20-1 and TRBJ2-7; D is possibly TRBD1 (6 bases). The germline gives CDR1 DFQATT, CDR2 SNEGSKA (reference sequence). V lost 3 bases to trimming and J lost 2 bases, with 14 bases between them. The CDR3 is 14 amino acids. The CDR3 DNA reads as TGCAGTGCTAGTAGGCCAGGGGTTCCCTACGAGCAGTACTTC. Protein: CSASRPGVPYEQYF.

The chain links TRBV27 to TRBJ2-6; D remains unclear. The V gene lost 3 bases and the J gene lost 0 bases, with 9 bases spanning the gap. Germline V lookup: CDR1 MNHEY, CDR2 SMNVEV (reference sequence). This CDR3 is built from 16 residues. In DNA form, the CDR3 reads TGTGCCAGCAGTTTTGTGGCAGGCTCTGGGGCCAACGTCCTGACTTTC. Encoded protein: CASSFVAGSGANVLTF. Full variable domain (outside the CDR3, taken from reference TRBV27 and TRBJ2-6): EAQVTQNPRYLITVTGKKLTVTCSQNMNHEYMSWYRQDPGLGLRQIYYSMNVEVTDKGDVPEGYKVSRKEKRNFPLILESPSPNQTSLYFCASSFVAGSGANVLTFGAGSRLTVL.

This clonotype occurred many times. The J gene is TRBJ2-1, the V gene TRBV29-1; maybe TRBD2 (5 bases). Germline V gene lookup returns CDR1 SQVTM and CDR2 ANQGSEA. The CDR3 runs to 14 residues. The germline V and J ends were trimmed by 4 bases and 4 bases, with 14 bases remaining between them. This chain's CDR3 is CSVVPEDGYNEQFF. DNA of the CDR3: TGCAGCGTTGTTCCGGAGGATGGGTACAATGAGCAGTTCTTC.

In its sample, this clonotype was seen many times. The rearrangement uses TRBV5-1 and TRBJ2-2; either TRBD1 or TRBD2 may fit D (5 bases each). Germline V lookup: CDR1 SGHRS, CDR2 YFSETQ. The CDR3 is 15 residues long. Trimming left V 5 bases short and J 1 base short, with 12 bases between. The CDR3 is CASRTGTENTGELFF. As DNA, the CDR3 is TGCGCCAGCAGAACCGGGACCGAGAACACCGGGGAGCTGTTTTTT.

This clonotype was observed many times. The gene calls are TRBV9 and TRBJ1-2; TRBD1 matches at 9 bases. The CDR3 totals 13 residues. The ends lost 0 bases at V and 6 bases at J; junction bases unmatched: 0. Germline assignment: CDR1 SGDLS and CDR2 YYNGEE. The CDR3 sequence: CASSVGTGDGYTF. Written as DNA, the CDR3 is TGTGCCAGCAGCGTAGGGACAGGGGATGGCTACACCTTC.

This clonotype occurred many times. The V call is TRBV20-1, the J call TRBJ2-2; 7 bases are a match to TRBD1. The CDR3 has 13 residues. V gave up 6 bases and J gave up 2 bases; unmatched junction bases: 3. Germline V gene lookup returns CDR1 DFQATT and CDR2 SNEGSKA (reference sequence). The CDR3 protein is CSARDRNTGELFF. The CDR3, as DNA: TGCAGTGCCAGGGACAGAAACACCGGGGAGCTGTTTTTT.